This TCR beta chain was sequenced during a study of blood T cell repertoires in COVID-19. The overall study: Sites across the United States, Italy and Spain contributed samples from acute and convalescent COVID-19.

Per the germline V gene, CDR1 is LNHNV and CDR2 is YYDKDF (reference sequence). This CDR3 is 15 amino acids long. Trimming stripped 1 base from V and 4 bases from J, with 14 bases between. This clone has at least ten counts. Original processing methods: Cell counts per sample came from amplifying reference gene primers. Assay: immunoSEQ multiplex PCR; the TCRdb copy retains only in-frame clones and omits some. The V and J calls and the clone size are those of that table, but D and trimming were determined from the DNA. This table holds over 75,000 clones, over 70% found once. The clonotype was recovered from a man over 45 who had recovered from COVID-19. Sequencing input: peripheral blood. This sequence joins TRBV15 and TRBJ2-7, with D possibly matching TRBD1 (6 bases). The chain's CDR3 is CATSRVGGEIYEQYF. CDR3 sequence (DNA): TGTGCCACCAGCAGAGTTGGGGGCGAGATTTACGAGCAGTACTTC.